This T cell receptor beta chain originates from a study of cytomegalovirus exposure and HLA in healthy donors. Concerning this clone itself: Its specificity is unknown.

Researchers ran the PCR with 60 Vbeta and 13 Jbeta primers. Method: immunoSEQ multiplex PCR; TCRdb's copy keeps in-frame clones and lacks some. The sample yields approximately 190,000 clones, 84% seen once. Study outcomes and limitations: Data from an earlier analysis indicated that most TCR beta V segments were productive either about 87% or about 30% of the time. A later analysis linked about 17,000 TCR beta sequences to HLA alleles at 0.05 false discovery rate. A later analysis found common viral pathogens apparently linked to several of the most significant clusters.

The J segment lost 0 bases and the V segment lost 3 bases, leaving 13 bases of the junction unmatched. Germline V gives CDR1 SEHNR, CDR2 FQNEAQ (reference sequence). This CDR3 is built from 19 residues. Sequenced input: PBMCs. This receptor was taken from a woman aged 45-65 years in good health and CMV-seropositive. The chain couples TRBV7-9 to TRBJ1-4, with 7 bases fitting TRBD1. CDR3 sequence reads: CASSFPGQRDLTTNEKLFF. CDR3 nucleotides: TGTGCCAGCAGCTTCCCGGGACAGCGAGACCTTACAACTAATGAAAAACTGTTTTTT. Supplemented by reference TRBV7-9 and TRBJ1-4, the full variable domain reads DTGVSQNPRHKITKRGQNVTFRCDPISEHNRLYWYRQTLGQGPEFLTYFQNEAQLEKSRLLSDRFSAERPKGSFSTLEIQRTEQGDSAMYLCASSFPGQRDLTTNEKLFFGSGTQLSVL.